These 26 T cell receptor beta chains came from one sample sequenced in a study of OX40 agonist ivuxolimab in advanced cancers. The method was immunoSEQ multiplex PCR; TCRdb's version includes in-frame clones alone and lacks a portion of them. The table includes 15,000 to 20,000 clones, 80% to 85% detected once. Sequences were derived from CD4+ or CD8+ T cells sorted from blood, sampled in a trial of the OX40 agonist ivuxolimab. The receptors come from an adult with an advanced solid tumor such as melanoma, head and neck, liver or kidney cancer.

V is TRBV2 and J is TRBJ1-2; a weak D match, TRBD1 (6 bases). The germline V and J ends were trimmed by 4 bases and 7 bases, with 13 bases remaining between them. Germline V lookup: CDR1 SNHLY, CDR2 FYNNEI. The CDR3 has 13 amino acids. CDR3 nucleotide sequence: TGTGCCAGCAGTGTAACGGGGGCCGGTGGCTACACCTTC. Protein: CASSVTGAGGYTF.

V and J are TRBV27 and TRBJ2-7; D call uncertain. Trimming shortened V by 8 bases and J by 1 base, and 12 bases separated the two germline ends. Germline V gene data show CDR1 as MNHEY and CDR2 as SMNVEV (reference sequence). The CDR3 covers 13 residues. The CDR3 region has the DNA TGTGCCAGCGGGCCCCAGGAATCCTACGAGCAGTACTTC. Protein product: CASGPQESYEQYF.

This clone has a single count. The chain employs TRBV29-1 and TRBJ2-1; TRBD2 might be the D (6 bases). CDR3 length: 13 amino acids. Germline CDR1 is SQVTM and CDR2 is ANQGSEA. Trimming took 3 bases from V and 11 from J, leaving 17 bases between them. The CDR3 loop is CSVDNTRDSQQFF. DNA for the CDR3: TGCAGCGTTGACAATACCCGGGACTCCCAGCAGTTCTTC.

This chain links TRBV11-1 with TRBJ2-1; no clear D gene. Germline CDR1 and CDR2: SGHAT and FQDESV (reference sequence). The V gene lost 6 bases and the J gene lost 2 bases, with 11 bases spanning the gap. This CDR3 region has 14 residues. CDR3 region: CASSYASPYNEQFF. In DNA, the CDR3 is TGTGCCAGCAGTTACGCATCCCCCTACAATGAGCAGTTCTTC.

The gene calls are TRBV9 and TRBJ2-2; TRBD1 or TRBD2 may be the D gene (5 bases each). V was shortened by 0 bases and J by 8 bases, with 17 bases between the two germline ends. Looked up from germline, CDR1 is SGDLS and CDR2 is YYNGEE. This CDR3 has 16 residues. CDR3 in amino acids: CASSVVGERISGELFF. The DNA for the CDR3 is TGTGCCAGCAGCGTAGTAGGGGAGAGAATTTCAGGGGAGCTGTTTTTT.

This clone was seen a handful of times. The chain couples TRBV19 to TRBJ1-2; D may be TRBD1 (5 bases). CDR1 and CDR2 (germline): LNHDA, SQIVND (reference sequence). This CDR3 region has 16 residues. V gave up 5 bases and J gave up 1 base, with 17 bases separating them. Here the CDR3 DNA reads TGTGCCAGTAGTGGCCCACCGGGGGTTGTTAACTATGGCTACACCTTC. This encodes CASSGPPGVVNYGYTF.

The chain links TRBV7-2 to TRBJ2-1; D uncertain. CDR1 and CDR2 from the germline V gene are SGHTA and FQGNSA. The CDR3 is 14 amino acids. Trimming pared 1 base from V and 1 base from J, leaving 5 bases between. The CDR3 spells CASSLDSSYNEQFF. CDR3 sequence (DNA): TGTGCCAGCAGCTTAGACAGTTCCTACAATGAGCAGTTCTTC.

A note on this clone: Other DNA sequences in the sample encode the same CDR3. This chain joins TRBV9 and TRBJ2-5, with a weak D call TRBD2 (6 bases). CDR3 length: 14 residues. The germline gives CDR1 SGDLS, CDR2 YYNGEE. V lost 0 bases, J lost 1 base, and 7 bases lay in between. CDR3 sequence: CASSVGGVQETQYF. CDR3 in DNA: TGTGCCAGCAGCGTAGGGGGGGTCCAAGAGACCCAGTACTTC.

To note about this clone: One end of the junction is discordant with germline, which a read error may explain. The chain carries TRBV6-1 and TRBJ2-7, with 7 bases aligning to TRBD1. CDR1 and CDR2 (germline): MNHNS, SASEGT. The CDR3 totals 14 residues. The CDR3 bases are TGTGCCATCAGTCCCGGGACAGACTCCTACGAGCAGTACTTC. The encoded protein is CAISPGTDSYEQYF.

The CDR3 region has the DNA TGTGCCAGCAGCTTAGTTAGGACTAGCGGGATAAATGAGCAGTTCTTC. Translation: CASSLVRTSGINEQFF. V and J are TRBV7-3 and TRBJ2-1, with 12 bases matching TRBD2. Germline lookup yields CDR1 SGHTA and CDR2 FQGTGA. The CDR3 runs 16 residues. J lost 7 bases, V lost 2 bases, and 6 bases had no gene match.

This chain connects TRBV5-4 to TRBJ2-3; the match to TRBD2 covers 8 bases. Looked up from germline, CDR1 is SGHNT and CDR2 is YYREEE (reference sequence). The CDR3 sequence is 17 residues long. Trimming took 3 bases from V and 3 from J; bases not matched to a gene: 12. CDR3 region: CASSWNAGTRVTDTQYF. CDR3 coding DNA: TGTGCCAGCAGCTGGAACGCCGGGACTAGAGTTACAGATACGCAGTATTTT.

The genes are TRBV7-9 and TRBJ2-2, with D perhaps matching TRBD1 or TRBD2 (5 bases each). Germline V CDR1 and CDR2: SEHNR, FQNEAQ (reference sequence). V was clipped by 4 bases and J by 5 bases, with 14 bases between them. CDR3 length: 15 residues. The CDR3 reads CASSSPGPRTGELFF. DNA of the CDR3: TGTGCCAGCAGCTCCCCGGGACCCAGAACCGGGGAGCTGTTTTTT.

The chain links TRBV4-1 to TRBJ1-4; D gene ambiguous. Germline V gene sequence: CDR1 MGHRA, CDR2 YSYEKL. V dropped 0 bases and J dropped 3 bases, with 8 bases sitting between them. The CDR3 contains 15 residues. CDR3 DNA: TGCGCCAGCAGCCAAGAACGAGTGGCTAATGAAAAACTGTTTTTT. This translates into CASSQERVANEKLFF.

The chain joins TRBV11-2 to TRBJ1-4; D is uncertain. Germline assignment: CDR1 SGHAT and CDR2 FQNNGV. The CDR3 runs to 15 residues. Trimming pared 2 bases from V and 0 bases from J, leaving 7 bases between. Written as DNA, the CDR3 is TGTGCCAGCAGCTTATCGGTCGCAACTAATGAAAAACTGTTTTTT. This translates into CASSLSVATNEKLFF.

CDR3 residues: CASSLSGTGVRSPLHF. CDR3 sequence (DNA): TGTGCCAGCAGCTTAAGTGGGACAGGGGTTCGATCACCCCTCCACTTT. The chain combines TRBV7-2 with TRBJ1-6; 10 nucleotides align to TRBD1. V shed 2 bases, J shed 10 bases, and the junction held 8 bases outside the gene matches. The germline V gene has CDR1 SGHTA and CDR2 FQGNSA. This CDR3 spans 16 amino acids.

CDR3 protein: CASNGLGMGQETQYF. In DNA form, the CDR3 reads TGTGCCAGCAATGGGTTGGGGATGGGACAAGAGACCCAGTACTTC. This chain uses TRBV9 with TRBJ2-5; unclear D gene. V lost 6 bases and J 2 bases, leaving 17 bases between the germline ends. The CDR3 is 15 residues long. CDR1 is SGDLS, CDR2 YYNGEE, per germline.

This sequence joins TRBV4-2 and TRBJ2-3, with 9 bases that match TRBD2. CDR1 and CDR2 from the germline V gene are LGHNA and YNFKEQ. This CDR3 region has 18 residues. J was trimmed by 0 bases and V by 1 base; bases with no gene match: 8. The CDR3 here is CASSQASLAGASTDTQYF. Written as DNA, the CDR3 is TGTGCCAGCAGCCAAGCCTCACTAGCGGGTGCTAGCACAGATACGCAGTATTTT.

The V and J genes are TRBV15 and TRBJ1-5, with 10 bases aligning to TRBD1. Trimming cost V 1 base and J 7 bases; bases outside gene matches: 10. CDR1 and CDR2 (germline): LNHNV, YYDKDF (reference sequence). CDR3 size: 17 residues. CDR3 sequence reads: CATSRGGRGQGNQPQHF. The CDR3 DNA is TGTGCCACCAGCAGAGGAGGGAGGGGACAGGGGAACCAGCCCCAGCATTTT.

The CDR3, as DNA: TGTGCCAGCACGAACGCGAACACCGGGGAGCTGTTTTTT. This encodes CASTNANTGELFF. This sequence joins TRBV6-4 and TRBJ2-2; no firm D call. The CDR3 is made up of 13 amino acids. The V end was cut by 7 bases, the J end by 0 bases, with 6 bases between. Per the germline V gene, CDR1 is MRHNA and CDR2 is SNTAGT.

This clone was observed a few times. The J gene is TRBJ2-1, the V gene TRBV30; D call uncertain. CDR3 length: 13 residues. The V and J ends lost 3 bases and 7 bases respectively, with 13 bases between them. Looked up from germline, CDR1 is GTSNPN and CDR2 is SVGIG (reference sequence). The CDR3 DNA sequence: TGTGCCTGGAGCGCCCATCAGCGTAATGAGCAGTTCTTC. It yields the protein CAWSAHQRNEQFF.

The chain employs TRBV28 and TRBJ2-4; TRBD2 is a possible D gene (6 bases). Germline V gene sequence: CDR1 MDHEN, CDR2 SYDVKM. V was cut by 3 bases and J by 6 bases, with 15 bases left in between. This CDR3 is built from 15 residues. The chain's CDR3 is CASSLGLTNRNIQYF. The CDR3 nucleotides are TGTGCCAGCAGTTTGGGACTCACTAATAGAAACATTCAGTACTTC.

This clone was recorded a few times. The CDR3 nucleotides read TGCGCCAGCAGTGAGTCTAAGGGAGGTAACAATGAGCAGTTCTTC. Its protein is CASSESKGGNNEQFF. The chain combines TRBV10-1 with TRBJ2-1; perhaps TRBD2 as D (6 bases). CDR3 size: 15 residues. Germline V gene lookup returns CDR1 WNHNN and CDR2 SYGVQD (reference sequence). Trimming shortened V by 0 bases and J by 5 bases, and 11 bases separated the two germline ends.

The chain carries TRBV7-9 and TRBJ1-1; 10 bases match TRBD1. J lost 10 bases, V lost 3 bases, and 5 bases had no gene match. Germline V gene data show CDR1 as SEHNR and CDR2 as FQNEAQ (reference sequence). The CDR3 covers 13 residues. The CDR3 sequence is CASSLRDRGLAFF. CDR3 coding DNA: TGTGCCAGCAGCTTGCGGGACAGGGGTTTAGCTTTCTTT.

The rearrangement joins TRBV18 to TRBJ2-1; 13 bases align to TRBD2. V lost 3 bases and J lost 6; bases outside the gene matches: 2. CDR1 and CDR2 (germline): KGHSH, LQKENI. The CDR3 is made up of 15 amino acids. CDR3: CASSPGTSGTNEQFF. The CDR3 DNA follows: TGTGCCAGCTCACCCGGGACTAGCGGGACCAATGAGCAGTTCTTC.

This chain links TRBV5-6 with TRBJ2-4, with 8 bases that match TRBD2. The CDR3 is 15 residues long. V lost 6 bases, J lost 12 bases, and 17 bases stayed unmatched. Germline V lookup: CDR1 SGHDT, CDR2 YYEEEE. As DNA, the CDR3 is TGTGCCAGCACCGGGGGGGGTGCGGGAGTGTTAGATCAGTACTTC. Protein sequence: CASTGGGAGVLDQYF.

The V and J genes are TRBV4-1 and TRBJ2-5; D is perhaps TRBD1 (6 bases). Germline V CDR1 and CDR2: MGHRA, YSYEKL. Trimming took off 0 bases at V and 2 bases at J, with 16 bases between the two ends. The CDR3 runs to 17 residues. The CDR3 DNA follows: TGCGCCAGCAGCCAAGAGCAACCGGGACAAGGGCAAGAGACCCAGTACTTC. Residues: CASSQEQPGQGQETQYF.